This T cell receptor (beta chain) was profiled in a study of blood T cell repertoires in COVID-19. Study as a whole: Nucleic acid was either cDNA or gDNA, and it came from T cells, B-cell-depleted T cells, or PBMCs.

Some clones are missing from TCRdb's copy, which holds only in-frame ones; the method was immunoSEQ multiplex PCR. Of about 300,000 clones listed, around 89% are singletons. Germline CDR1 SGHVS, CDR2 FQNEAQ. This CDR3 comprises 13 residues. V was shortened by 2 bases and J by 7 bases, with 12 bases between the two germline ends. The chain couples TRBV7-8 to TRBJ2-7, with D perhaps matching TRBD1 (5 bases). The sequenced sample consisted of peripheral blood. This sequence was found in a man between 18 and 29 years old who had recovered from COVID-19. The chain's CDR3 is CASSLPGFREQYF. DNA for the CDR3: TGTGCCAGCAGCTTACCAGGGTTTCGGGAGCAGTACTTC.